A single sample is the source of the 14 T cell receptor beta chains below, sequenced in a study of T cell responses to AZD1222 COVID-19 vaccine. The protocol was immunoSEQ multiplex PCR, while the TCRdb copy is restricted to in-frame clones and leaves out a portion. Among roughly 190,000 clones listed, approximately 91% were seen once. This material consisted of peripheral blood, taken 28 days after the second AZD1222 dose. The receptors stem from an adult who received the AZD1222 COVID-19 vaccine.

Only a few counts were recorded for this clone. The rearrangement joins TRBV2 to TRBJ1-5; D possibly corresponds to TRBD1 (6 bases). The CDR3 sequence is 14 residues long. Trimming stripped 6 bases from V and 3 bases from J, with 12 bases between. From germline, CDR1 is SNHLY and CDR2 FYNNEI. The CDR3 sequence is CASSRGADNQPQHF. In nucleotides, the CDR3 is TGTGCCAGCAGCCGGGGGGCCGACAATCAGCCCCAGCATTTT.

The chain carries TRBV4-3 and TRBJ2-7; 7 bases align to TRBD1. The CDR3 length is 15 residues. From germline, CDR1 is LGHNA and CDR2 YSLEER. The junction had 5 bases not matched to a gene; V was cut back by 2 bases and J by 1 base. The CDR3 DNA reads TGCGCCAGCAGCCAACAACAGGGGCCTTCCTACGAGCAGTACTTC. Encoded protein: CASSQQQGPSYEQYF.

This sequence joins TRBV5-1 and TRBJ2-5; 8 bases match TRBD2. V lost 4 bases and J lost 2; bases outside the gene matches: 10. The CDR3 is 16 amino acids. The germline V gene has CDR1 SGHRS and CDR2 YFSETQ. As DNA, the CDR3 is TGCGCCAGCAGCCTCCGAGGACTAGCACTTCAAGAGACCCAGTACTTC. As protein: CASSLRGLALQETQYF.

The chain combines TRBV5-5 with TRBJ2-5; D is possibly TRBD1 or TRBD2 (5 bases each). The CDR3 has 15 residues. Germline lookup yields CDR1 SGHKS and CDR2 YYEKEE (reference sequence). V lost 0 bases to trimming and J lost 3 bases, with 12 bases between them. The CDR3 bases are TGTGCCAGCAGCTTGGTGGGACGCCTAGAAGAGACCCAGTACTTC. Its protein is CASSLVGRLEETQYF. The variable domain in full, with the rest retrieved from reference TRBV5-5 and TRBJ2-5, is DAGVTQSPTHLIKTRGQQVTLRCSPISGHKSVSWYQQVLGQGPQFIFQYYEKEERGRGNFPDRFSARQFPNYSSELNVNALLLGDSALYLCASSLVGRLEETQYFGPGTRLLVL.

The sample holds one count of this clone. J is TRBJ2-7 and V is TRBV4-2; 7 bases agree with TRBD2. Germline values: CDR1 LGHNA, CDR2 YNFKEQ. CDR3 length equals 15 residues. J lost 9 bases, V lost 0 bases, and 11 bases had no gene match. The CDR3 coding sequence is TGTGCCAGCAGCCAAGATGGGGCGGGAGTTTTATGGCAGTACTTC. Its translation is CASSQDGAGVLWQYF.

The gene calls are TRBV5-1 and TRBJ2-7; D unresolved. Germline V lookup: CDR1 SGHRS, CDR2 YFSETQ. The CDR3 contains 14 residues. Trimming stripped 2 bases from V and 0 bases from J, with 9 bases between. CDR3 loop: CASSLQGSSYEQYF. In DNA, the CDR3 is TGCGCCAGCAGCTTACAAGGAAGCTCCTACGAGCAGTACTTC.

This clone was counted once. The V gene is TRBV19, the J gene TRBJ1-1, with no clear D. Germline V gene lookup returns CDR1 LNHDA and CDR2 SQIVND (reference sequence). The CDR3 contains 12 residues. Trimming cost V 5 bases and J 5 bases, with 9 bases left between them. CDR3 sequence (DNA): TGTGCCAGTAGTGAGACCATGACTGAAGCTTTCTTT. Protein: CASSETMTEAFF. The variable domain in full, with the rest retrieved from reference TRBV19 and TRBJ1-1, is DGGITQSPKYLFRKEGQNVTLSCEQNLNHDAMYWYRQDPGQGLRLIYYSQIVNDFQKGDIAEGYSVSREKKESFPLTVTSAQKNPTAFYLCASSETMTEAFFGQGTRLTVV.

The chain is built from TRBV9 and TRBJ2-5; 7 bases agree with TRBD1. V lost 0 bases, J lost 8 bases, and 10 bases stayed unmatched. The CDR3 is 15 residues long. The germline V gene encodes CDR1 SGDLS and CDR2 YYNGEE. Here the CDR3 DNA reads TGTGCCAGCAGCGTAGATCCTGTTCCAGGGGGAACCCAGTACTTC. It specifies CASSVDPVPGGTQYF.

The V and J genes are TRBV24-1 and TRBJ2-3; no reliable D call. Trimming left V 7 bases short and J 0 bases short, with 4 bases between. Germline V lookup: CDR1 KGHDR, CDR2 SFDVKD. The CDR3 length is 12 residues. The CDR3 sequence is CATSTSTDTQYF. DNA of the CDR3: TGTGCCACCAGCACAAGCACAGATACGCAGTATTTT.

The chain recombines TRBV5-4 with TRBJ2-2; perhaps TRBD1 as D (5 bases). The CDR3 sequence is 14 residues long. Germline-derived CDR1 and CDR2 are SGHNT and YYREEE (reference sequence). Trimming removed 0 bases from V and 3 bases from J, with 6 bases in between. The CDR3 region has the DNA TGTGCCAGCAGCTTGGCAGGGTACACCGGGGAGCTGTTTTTT. It yields the protein CASSLAGYTGELFF. Supplemented by reference TRBV5-4 and TRBJ2-2, the full variable domain reads ETGVTQSPTHLIKTRGQQVTLRCSSQSGHNTVSWYQQALGQGPQFIFQYYREEENGRGNFPPRFSGLQFPNYSSELNVNALELDDSALYLCASSLAGYTGELFFGEGSRLTVL.

This clone was observed a single time. V usage is TRBV21-1 and J usage is TRBJ2-7; TRBD1, the table's D call, lacks a check against the DNA. TRBV21-1 represents a pseudogene. This CDR3 is built from 14 residues. The CDR3 sequence is CASPPDRGNYEQYF. The CDR3 DNA reads as TGTGCCAGCCCTCCCGACAGGGGGAACTACGAGCAGTACTTC.

The V call is TRBV5-6, the J call TRBJ2-1; D not resolved. CDR3 size: 15 residues. Trimming shortened V by 1 base and J by 6 bases, and 14 bases separated the two germline ends. Germline loops: CDR1 SGHDT, CDR2 YYEEEE. Here the CDR3 DNA reads TGTGCCAGCAGCTTGTTCGCGTTGCTGATCAATGAGCAGTTCTTC. The encoded protein is CASSLFALLINEQFF.

This chain connects TRBV2 to TRBJ1-5; the D gene is possibly TRBD1 (6 bases). V lost 8 bases and J lost 2, with 13 bases in between. Germline V gene lookup returns CDR1 SNHLY and CDR2 FYNNEI. The CDR3 contains 14 residues. CDR3 coding DNA: TGTGCCAGCCGACGGACAGAAGGCAATCAGCCCCAGCATTTT. Its translation: CASRRTEGNQPQHF.

The gene calls are TRBV7-9 and TRBJ2-4; 8 bases align to TRBD1. Trimming took 1 base from V and 4 from J; bases not matched to a gene: 9. CDR3 size: 17 residues. Germline V lookup: CDR1 SEHNR, CDR2 FQNEAQ (reference sequence). CDR3 sequence reads: CASSLVPRTGNKNIQYF. DNA of the CDR3: TGTGCCAGCAGCTTAGTCCCCCGGACAGGGAATAAAAACATTCAGTACTTC. The whole variable domain, remainder taken from reference TRBV7-9 and TRBJ2-4, is DTGVSQNPRHKITKRGQNVTFRCDPISEHNRLYWYRQTLGQGPEFLTYFQNEAQLEKSRLLSDRFSAERPKGSFSTLEIQRTEQGDSAMYLCASSLVPRTGNKNIQYFGAGTRLSVL.